This T cell receptor (beta chain) was recovered during a study of CD4 T cells in relation to SARS-CoV-2 and coronaviruses. Across the study: TCR beta CDR3s were sequenced after approximately ten-day antigen culture of PBMCs. Overall study findings and caveats: This crossreactivity analysis covered spike protein alone, no other viral proteins. No donor gave both pre-pandemic and post-infection samples.

On this clone: The target antigen is unknown.

Cryopreserved PBMCs were CD4-enriched, then split into naive and memory cells. Here immunoSEQ multiplex PCR was the method, and the copy in TCRdb shows in-frame clones only, minus some. The sample includes around 28,000 clones, about four fifths seen only once; the top ten take almost 3.5%. Trimming removed 4 bases at V and 3 bases at J, with 17 bases between. CDR1 and CDR2 (germline): KGHDR, SFDVKD. The CDR3 contains 16 residues. The sample taken for sequencing was memory CD4+ T cells from PBMCs, cultured in vitro. This clonotype was obtained from an adult with COVID-19. This sequence joins TRBV24-1 and TRBJ2-5, with a tentative D call TRBD2 (6 bases). The CDR3 DNA reads as TGTGCCACCAGTGACACGATGGGGCTAGCGAAAGAGACCCAGTACTTC. The encoded protein is CATSDTMGLAKETQYF.